The 18 T cell receptor beta chains reported below all come from one sample, sequenced in a study of blood T cells in healthy people across ages. Combining a sample-barcoded 5' primer with a J-beta primer mix, a second PCR ran for roughly 7 to 11 cycles. TCRdb used MiXCR to reprocess the 5' RACE reads, holding one entry per CDR3 protein. Altogether just under 750,000 distinct CDR3 sequences are present, roughly 20% being singletons, with the ten largest covering about 22%. The sequenced sample consisted of blood. The receptors shown here come from a man aged 65 to 79 in good health.

The chain employs TRBV11-2 and TRBJ2-7; 7 bases align to TRBD2. V trimming: 1 base; J trimming: 4 bases; junction bases outside the gene matches: 10. The germline V gene has CDR1 SGHAT and CDR2 FQNNGV. The CDR3 is 16 amino acids. The CDR3 region is CASSLGLAEVSYEQYF. The CDR3 nucleotides are TGTGCCAGCAGCTTAGGGCTAGCGGAGGTTTCGTACGAGCAGTACTTC.

The J gene is TRBJ1-1, the V gene TRBV9; D may be TRBD1 (6 bases). The CDR3 extends over 11 amino acids. CDR1 is SGDLS and CDR2 is YYNGEE in the germline V gene. The germline V and J ends were trimmed by 3 bases and 10 bases, with 10 bases remaining between them. The CDR3 is CASSATGPAFF. CDR3 sequence (DNA): TGTGCCAGCAGCGCCACAGGGCCAGCTTTCTTT.

This clonotype showed up just a few times. The J gene is TRBJ1-2, the V gene TRBV28, with D possibly TRBD1 on 6 matching bases. V dropped 4 bases and J dropped 8 bases, with 17 bases sitting between them. The germline gives CDR1 MDHEN, CDR2 SYDVKM. The CDR3 is 14 residues long. DNA of the CDR3: TGTGCCAGCAGTTCCGGGGTGACAGGAGAAGGCTACACCTTC. Translating gives CASSSGVTGEGYTF.

The chain employs TRBV6-6 and TRBJ1-4, with D unclear. Germline V gene data show CDR1 as MNHNY and CDR2 as SVGAGI (reference sequence). The length of the CDR3 is 14 residues. The V end was cut by 2 bases, the J end by 5 bases, with 9 bases between. The CDR3 reads CASSYDTPNEKLFF. The CDR3 DNA reads as TGTGCCAGCAGTTACGACACTCCAAATGAAAAACTGTTTTTT.

This clonotype occurred many times. The chain links TRBV29-1 to TRBJ2-2; a possible D gene is TRBD2 (6 bases). Germline CDR1 and CDR2: SQVTM and ANQGSEA. The CDR3 length is 12 residues. Trimming pared 4 bases from V and 5 bases from J, leaving 8 bases between. CDR3 bases: TGCAGCGTTGGAGGAGGGACCGGGGAGCTGTTTTTT. It encodes CSVGGGTGELFF.

This chain joins TRBV6-1 and TRBJ2-5, with D hard to call. The CDR3 has 15 amino acids. Trimming cost V 4 bases and J 2 bases, with 14 bases left between them. CDR1 is MNHNS and CDR2 is SASEGT in the germline V gene. CDR3 residues: CASSALGNIQETQYF. Written as DNA, the CDR3 is TGTGCCAGCAGTGCCCTCGGCAACATACAAGAGACCCAGTACTTC.

This clonotype came up a few times. The chain links TRBV29-1 to TRBJ2-7; D may be TRBD1 (5 bases). Trimming pared 3 bases from V and 0 bases from J, leaving 6 bases between. There are 12 residues in the CDR3. CDR1 and CDR2 (germline): SQVTM, ANQGSEA. CDR3 sequence: CSVETVSYEQYF. The CDR3 nucleotides read TGCAGCGTTGAGACAGTCTCCTACGAGCAGTACTTC.

This clonotype was picked up a small number of times. The chain has TRBV30 and TRBJ2-5; D uncertain. Germline lookup yields CDR1 GTSNPN and CDR2 SVGIG (reference sequence). V was pared by 3 bases and J by 9 bases, with 14 bases between. CDR3 length equals 12 residues. The chain's CDR3 is CAWRTAAEAQYF. CDR3 DNA sequence: TGTGCCTGGAGGACCGCCGCTGAGGCCCAGTACTTC.

This clonotype turned up a few times. The CDR3 region has the DNA TGTGCCAGCAGCCCAAACCCCGGGGCTTACAATGAGCAGTTCTTC. Amino acid sequence: CASSPNPGAYNEQFF. The chain uses TRBV7-3 and TRBJ2-1, with D possibly called TRBD1 or TRBD2 (5 bases each). CDR1 is SGHTA and CDR2 is FQGTGA in the germline V gene. With 5 bases removed from V and 4 bases from J, the gap between germline ends came to 15 bases. This CDR3 has 15 amino acids.

This clonotype was picked up a small number of times. The chain links TRBV4-2 to TRBJ2-5; tentatively, D is TRBD1 (6 bases). Trimming pared 0 bases from V and 1 base from J, leaving 12 bases between. The germline gives CDR1 LGHNA, CDR2 YNFKEQ. CDR3 length: 16 amino acids. This CDR3 reads CASSQDWTVGQETQYF. The CDR3 DNA is TGTGCCAGCAGCCAAGATTGGACAGTGGGCCAAGAGACCCAGTACTTC.

This chain connects TRBV14 to TRBJ2-5; D is possibly TRBD1 or TRBD2 (6 bases each). The ends were cut back, 6 bases at V and 1 base at J, with 15 bases in the middle. The germline V gene encodes CDR1 SGHDN and CDR2 FVKESK. The CDR3 contains 15 residues. CDR3 DNA: TGTGCCAGCAGAAAAGGGGGGAGTGGCCAAGAGACCCAGTACTTC. Its translation is CASRKGGSGQETQYF.

V gene TRBV7-9 combines with J gene TRBJ2-6; 11 nucleotides agree with TRBD1. V gave up 3 bases and J gave up 5 bases; unmatched junction bases: 3. The germline gives CDR1 SEHNR, CDR2 FQNEAQ (reference sequence). The length of the CDR3 is 16 residues. CDR3 residues: CASSFGQGAWANVLTF. CDR3 nucleotides: TGTGCCAGCAGCTTTGGACAGGGGGCCTGGGCCAACGTCCTGACTTTC.

With regard to this clonotype: Mismatch with germline at one junction end may stem from a read error. The chain joins TRBV20-1 to TRBJ2-7, with 8 positions matching TRBD1. Looked up from germline, CDR1 is DFQATT and CDR2 is SNEGSKA (reference sequence). The CDR3 spans 13 residues. The DNA for the CDR3 is TGCAGTGCAAAGGGACAGGTCTCCTACGGGCAGTACTTC. Translated: CSAKGQVSYGQYF.

This clonotype was seen more than once but under ten times. V and J are TRBV20-1 and TRBJ2-7, with a weak D call TRBD1 (6 bases). The V end was cut by 1 base, the J end by 3 bases, with 10 bases between. The germline V gene has CDR1 DFQATT and CDR2 SNEGSKA (reference sequence). The CDR3 extends over 13 amino acids. DNA of the CDR3: TGCAGTGCTAGAGGGGACACCTTCTACGAGCAGTACTTC. It is translated as CSARGDTFYEQYF.

The J gene is TRBJ2-5, the V gene TRBV12-3 or TRBV12-4; 7 bases are shared with TRBD1. CDR3 length: 14 residues. Unmatched junction bases numbered 7, after V lost 6 bases and J lost 3 bases. CDR3 nucleotides: TGTGCCAGCAGCCGCTTTGGGACAGAAGAGACCCAGTACTTC. As protein: CASSRFGTEETQYF.

The J gene is TRBJ2-5, the V gene TRBV20-1, with a tentative D call TRBD1 (6 bases). CDR1 is DFQATT and CDR2 is SNEGSKA in the germline V gene (reference sequence). V was cut by 5 bases and J by 5 bases, with 15 bases left in between. The CDR3 is 13 amino acids. CDR3 sequence: CSAPRDISETQYF. CDR3 DNA: TGCAGTGCTCCCCGGGACATCAGTGAGACCCAGTACTTC.

V usage is TRBV29-1 and J usage is TRBJ2-7; 9 nucleotides align to TRBD1. J was trimmed by 7 bases and V by 5 bases; bases with no gene match: 6. Per the germline V gene, CDR1 is SQVTM and CDR2 is ANQGSEA. The CDR3 sequence is 12 residues long. CDR3 DNA sequence: TGCAGCGTTAGGGGACAGGGTGATGAGCAGTACGTC. Its protein product is CSVRGQGDEQYV.

This clonotype was counted ten times or more. This chain links TRBV12-3 or TRBV12-4 with TRBJ2-1; 8 bases line up with TRBD2. The CDR3 consists of 13 residues. The V and J ends lost 8 bases and 4 bases, in that order; junction bases with no gene match: 4. CDR3 DNA: TGTGCCAGCGAAGCGGGAGCATACAATGAGCAGTTCTTC. It encodes CASEAGAYNEQFF.